Described below is a single T cell receptor beta chain sequence and its context. The data originate from a study of control samples from healthy donors and cancer patients. Data came from immunoSEQ multiplex PCR; TCRdb stores just in-frame clones and leaves some out. The table includes under 200,000 clones, 90% to 95% detected once. Germline V gene sequence: CDR1 SQVTM, CDR2 ANQGSEA. V dropped 1 base and J dropped 0; count of bases not matched to a gene: 4. There are 15 residues in the CDR3. The sample consisted of PBMCs. The source of this sequence is a man in his 60s with colorectal cancer. The rearrangement joins TRBV29-1 to TRBJ2-7; 9 bases are a match to TRBD1. The CDR3 spells CSVEVRDRASYEQYF. CDR3 DNA sequence: TGCAGCGTTGAAGTCCGGGACAGGGCCTCCTACGAGCAGTACTTC.